Each of the 18 T cell receptor beta chains below was sequenced from the same sample in a study of tumor-infiltrating lymphocytes in primary liver carcinoma. Alongside blood RNA obtained from unsorted whole blood, germline DNA was also extracted. Researchers generated TCR beta cDNA from roughly 520 ng of total RNA, relying on a constant-region primer. ARM-PCR, slightly modified, supplied the TCR beta libraries through three nested multiplex PCR rounds. Two initial PCR rounds of around 10 cycles each paired TRBV1-TRBV30 forward primers with a C-beta reverse primer. TCRdb used MiXCR to reprocess the multiplex PCR reads, holding one entry per CDR3 protein. The sample includes over 250,000 distinct CDR3 sequences, around three fifths seen only once; the top ten take 15% to 20%. The sample taken for sequencing was peripheral blood. Receptors originate from a woman aged 25 to 39 with primary liver carcinoma and hepatitis B virus infection.

The chain combines TRBV11-1 with TRBJ2-1, with 7 bases identical to TRBD2. The CDR3 is 16 residues long. Germline V gives CDR1 SGHAT, CDR2 FQDESV (reference sequence). The CDR3 region is CVSRGGSERAYNEQFF. The CDR3, as DNA: TGTGTCAGTCGCGGCGGGAGTGAGCGGGCATACAATGAGCAGTTCTTC.

The rearrangement joins TRBV11-2 to TRBJ2-3; D is unresolved. From germline, CDR1 is SGHAT and CDR2 FQNNGV. The CDR3 is made up of 12 amino acids. This chain's CDR3 is CTCSYVGDTQYF. The CDR3 nucleotides read TGTACCTGCAGCTATGTAGGAGACACGCAGTATTTT. Full variable domain (missing parts from reference TRBV11-2 and TRBJ2-3): EAGVAQSPRYKIIEKRQSVAFWCNPISGHATLYWYQQILGQGPKLLIQFQNNGVVDDSQLPKDRFSAERLKGVDSTLKIQPAKLEDSAVYLCTCSYVGDTQYFGPGTRLTVL.

This clonotype was recorded once. The junction and the germline gene differ at one end; a read error may be behind it. The chain uses TRBV11-1 and TRBJ2-7; 7 bases are shared with TRBD1. Germline CDR1 is SGHAT and CDR2 is FQDESV (reference sequence). The CDR3 is 15 residues long. In DNA, the CDR3 is TGTGCCAGCAGTCCTAGAGTAGGGGGCCTTTACGTGCAGTACTTC. This codes for CASSPRVGGLYVQYF.

This clonotype turned up a few times. This chain joins TRBV24-1 and TRBJ2-3; D gene ambiguous. Germline V gene sequence: CDR1 KGHDR, CDR2 SFDVKD. The CDR3 has 14 amino acids. V was clipped by 6 bases and J by 2 bases, with 11 bases between them. DNA of the CDR3: TGTGCCACCAGTCGTCAGGACCTCACAGATACGCAGTATTTT. Translation: CATSRQDLTDTQYF.

This clonotype was detected only a few times. The chain combines TRBV6-1 with TRBJ1-3, with D perhaps matching TRBD1 (5 bases). Germline-derived CDR1 and CDR2 are MNHNS and SASEGT. The CDR3 runs 14 residues. Trimming removed 6 bases from V and 2 bases from J, with 11 bases in between. The CDR3 loop is CASRLQGTGNTIYF. DNA for the CDR3: TGTGCCAGCAGACTTCAGGGTACTGGAAACACCATATATTTT.

The chain combines TRBV30 with TRBJ2-5, with D perhaps TRBD1 (5 bases). The CDR3 is 14 amino acids. Germline lookup yields CDR1 GTSNPN and CDR2 SVGIG (reference sequence). Trimming pared 7 bases from V and 4 bases from J, leaving 19 bases between. The CDR3 DNA reads as TGTGCCTTTACGGACCGAACTCAGGGAGAGACCCAGTACTTC. Protein: CAFTDRTQGETQYF. Full variable domain (rest looked up from reference TRBV30 and TRBJ2-5): SQTIHQWPATLVQPVGSPLSLECTVEGTSNPNLYWYRQAAGRGLQLLFYSVGIGQISSEVPQNLSASRPQDRQFILSSKKLLLSDSGFYLCAFTDRTQGETQYFGPGTRLLVL.

This clonotype showed up many times. This chain connects TRBV6-2 or TRBV6-3 to TRBJ2-1, with 7 bases identical to TRBD2. The CDR3 loop spans 16 amino acids. The V gene end was trimmed by 2 bases and the J gene end by 6 bases; junction bases not matched to a gene: 10. Per the germline V gene, CDR1 is MNHEY and CDR2 is SVGEGT. The CDR3 here is CASSYGGEGEGNEQFF. The DNA for the CDR3 is TGTGCCAGCAGTTACGGTGGGGAAGGGGAGGGCAATGAGCAGTTCTTC.

This clonotype was seen many times. As DNA, the CDR3 is TGCAGCGTAATACCAGCGGTACTAAGTTCCTACAATGAGCAGTTCTTC. Translation gives CSVIPAVLSSYNEQFF. The rearrangement links TRBV29-1 to TRBJ2-1; TRBD2 is a possible D gene (5 bases). Germline loops: CDR1 SQVTM, CDR2 ANQGSEA. The V gene lost 6 bases and the J gene lost 1 base, with 19 bases spanning the gap. The CDR3 spans 16 residues.

On this clonotype itself: A much larger clonotype is one base distant, so this may be a read error. The chain carries TRBV10-2 and TRBJ2-3; TRBD1 agrees at 8 bases. Germline trimming cut 7 bases from V and 4 bases from J; bases unmatched to any gene: 10. Germline V gene lookup returns CDR1 WSHSY and CDR2 SAAADI. The CDR3 sequence is 15 residues long. The CDR3 protein is CASTGRGLRADTQYF. As DNA, the CDR3 is TGCGCCAGCACCGGCAGGGGGCTTCGAGCAGATACGCAGTATTTT.

This clonotype was recorded at least ten times. The chain combines TRBV11-3 with TRBJ2-5, with TRBD2 matching 10 bases. Per germline, CDR1 SGHNT and CDR2 YENEEA. Germline trimming cut 1 base from V and 6 bases from J; bases unmatched to any gene: 5. The CDR3 loop spans 15 amino acids. The CDR3 region is CASSLGFSGRQTQYF. The CDR3 DNA is TGTGCCAGCAGCTTAGGCTTTAGCGGGAGGCAGACCCAGTACTTC.

This clonotype was counted a few times. V gene TRBV7-9 combines with J gene TRBJ1-1; no clear D. Germline CDR1 is SEHNR and CDR2 is FQNEAQ (reference sequence). Trimming took off 5 bases at V and 4 bases at J, with 8 bases between the two ends. The CDR3 covers 12 residues. CDR3 residues: CASSPVRTEAFF. For the CDR3, the DNA is TGTGCCAGCAGCCCCGTGCGCACTGAAGCTTTCTTT.

CDR3 loop: CASSPGWGAETQYF. The CDR3 DNA sequence: TGTGCCAGCAGTCCAGGCTGGGGTGCGGAGACCCAGTACTTC. The V gene is TRBV6-1, the J gene TRBJ2-5, with unresolved D. Germline V gene sequence: CDR1 MNHNS, CDR2 SASEGT. Trimming removed 5 bases at V and 5 bases at J, with 15 bases between. There are 14 residues in the CDR3.

The V gene is TRBV28, the J gene TRBJ2-1; 9 bases match TRBD1. CDR1 and CDR2 (germline): MDHEN, SYDVKM. The V gene end was trimmed by 6 bases and the J gene end by 5 bases; junction bases not matched to a gene: 11. There are 16 residues in the CDR3. CDR3 amino acids: CASRFLGTGKHNEQFF. The DNA of the CDR3 is TGTGCCAGCAGATTTCTCGGGACAGGGAAGCACAATGAGCAGTTCTTC.

Concerning this clonotype: This may stem from a read error, because a much larger clone lies one nucleotide away. The V and J genes are TRBV12-3 or TRBV12-4 and TRBJ2-3; perhaps TRBD2 as D (5 bases). The CDR3 runs to 13 residues. The CDR3 here is CASSPRVPDMQYF. CDR3 DNA sequence: TGTGCCAGCAGTCCGAGGGTTCCAGATATGCAGTATTTT.

This clonotype showed up just a few times. Here the CDR3 reads CAWSSTRTSGRHNEQFF. CDR3 nucleotides: TGTGCCTGGAGTTCAACCCGGACTAGCGGGAGACACAATGAGCAGTTCTTC. The chain combines TRBV30 with TRBJ2-1, with 13 bases aligning to TRBD2. Germline V gene data show CDR1 as GTSNPN and CDR2 as SVGIG (reference sequence). The CDR3 has 17 amino acids. V lost 2 bases to trimming and J lost 5 bases; unmatched junction nucleotides: 9. The variable domain in full, with the rest retrieved from reference TRBV30 and TRBJ2-1, is SQTIHQWPATLVQPVGSPLSLECTVEGTSNPNLYWYRQAAGRGLQLLFYSVGIGQISSEVPQNLSASRPQDRQFILSSKKLLLSDSGFYLCAWSSTRTSGRHNEQFFGPGTRLTVL.

This chain uses TRBV11-2 with TRBJ2-7, with D possibly TRBD2 on 5 matching bases. This CDR3 comprises 13 residues. Trimming removed 5 bases from V and 7 bases from J, with 15 bases in between. CDR1 is SGHAT, CDR2 FQNNGV, per germline. The DNA for the CDR3 is TGTGCCAGCAGCCGGAGAGCGGTACATGAGCAGTACTTC. It translates to CASSRRAVHEQYF.

About this clonotype: A much larger clone differs by one base, so this may be a read error. The CDR3 does not close with the conserved phenylalanine or tryptophan, likely indicating a read error. The chain couples TRBV29-1 to TRBJ1-5, with 9 bases lining up with TRBD1. Germline CDR1 is SQVTM and CDR2 is ANQGSEA. V was clipped by 5 bases and J by 0 bases; unmatched bases: 11. This CDR3 spans 17 amino acids. The CDR3 is CSVPGTGPTYSNQPQHL. CDR3 DNA: TGCAGCGTTCCCGGGACAGGGCCCACATATAGCAATCAGCCCCAGCATTTA.

This clonotype has only one observation. A much larger clonotype is one base distant, so this may be a read error. The V call is TRBV12-3 or TRBV12-4, the J call TRBJ1-6; D is perhaps TRBD1 (6 bases). This CDR3 has 15 amino acids. The CDR3 DNA follows: TGTGCCGGCAGTTCCCAGGGAGGGGGTAATTCACCCCTCCACTTT. Protein: CAGSSQGGGNSPLHF.